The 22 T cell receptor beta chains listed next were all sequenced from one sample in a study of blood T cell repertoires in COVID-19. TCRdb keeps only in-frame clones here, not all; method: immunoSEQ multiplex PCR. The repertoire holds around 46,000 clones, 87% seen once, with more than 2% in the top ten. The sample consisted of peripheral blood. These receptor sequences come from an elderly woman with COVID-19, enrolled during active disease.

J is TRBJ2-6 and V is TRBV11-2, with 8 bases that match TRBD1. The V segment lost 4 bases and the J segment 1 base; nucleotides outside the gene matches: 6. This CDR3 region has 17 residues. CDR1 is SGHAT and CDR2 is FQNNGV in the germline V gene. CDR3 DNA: TGTGCCAGCAGCTCACAGGGGGTGAGTTCTGGGGCCAACGTCCTGACTTTC. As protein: CASSSQGVSSGANVLTF.

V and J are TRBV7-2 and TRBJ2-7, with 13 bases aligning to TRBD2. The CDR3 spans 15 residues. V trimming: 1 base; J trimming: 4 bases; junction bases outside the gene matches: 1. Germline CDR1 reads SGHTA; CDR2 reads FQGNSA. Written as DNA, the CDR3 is TGTGCCAGCAGCTTAGGGACTAGCGGGGGTTACGAGCAGTACTTC. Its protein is CASSLGTSGGYEQYF.

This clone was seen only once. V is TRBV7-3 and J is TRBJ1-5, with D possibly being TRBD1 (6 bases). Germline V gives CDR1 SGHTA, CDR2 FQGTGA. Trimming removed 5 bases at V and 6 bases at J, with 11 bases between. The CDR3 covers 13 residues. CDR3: CASSSRGGQPQHF. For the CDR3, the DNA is TGTGCCAGCAGCAGCAGGGGTGGTCAGCCCCAGCATTTT.

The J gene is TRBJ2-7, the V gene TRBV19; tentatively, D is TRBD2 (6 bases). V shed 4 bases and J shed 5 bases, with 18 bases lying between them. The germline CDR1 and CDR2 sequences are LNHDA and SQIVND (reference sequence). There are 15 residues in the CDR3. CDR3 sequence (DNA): TGTGCCAGTAGTAGGGAAACTAGCCGGTTTGACGAGCAGTACTTC. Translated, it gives CASSRETSRFDEQYF.

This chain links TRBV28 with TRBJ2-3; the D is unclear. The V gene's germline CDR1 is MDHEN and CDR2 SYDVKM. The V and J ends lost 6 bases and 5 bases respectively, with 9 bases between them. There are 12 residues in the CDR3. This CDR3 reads CASSYTIDTQYF. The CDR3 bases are TGTGCCAGCAGCTATACCATAGATACGCAGTATTTT.

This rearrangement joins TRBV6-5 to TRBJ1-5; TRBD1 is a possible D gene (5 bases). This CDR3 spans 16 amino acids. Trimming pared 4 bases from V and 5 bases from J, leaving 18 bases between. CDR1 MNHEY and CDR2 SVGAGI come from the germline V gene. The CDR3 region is CASSSLRSWGDQPQHF. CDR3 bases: TGTGCCAGCAGTTCCCTTCGATCCTGGGGGGATCAGCCCCAGCATTTT.

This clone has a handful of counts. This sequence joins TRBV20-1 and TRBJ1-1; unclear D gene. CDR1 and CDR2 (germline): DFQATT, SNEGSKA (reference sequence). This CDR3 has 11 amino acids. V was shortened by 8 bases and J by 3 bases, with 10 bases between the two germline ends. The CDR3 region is CSPKADTEAFF. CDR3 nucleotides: TGCAGTCCTAAGGCGGACACTGAAGCTTTCTTT.

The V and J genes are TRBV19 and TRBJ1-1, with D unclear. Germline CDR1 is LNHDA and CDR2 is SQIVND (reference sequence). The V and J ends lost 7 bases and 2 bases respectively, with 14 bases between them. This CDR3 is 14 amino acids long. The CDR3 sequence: CASIQTGLNTEAFF. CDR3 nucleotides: TGTGCCAGTATCCAGACCGGACTAAACACTGAAGCTTTCTTT.

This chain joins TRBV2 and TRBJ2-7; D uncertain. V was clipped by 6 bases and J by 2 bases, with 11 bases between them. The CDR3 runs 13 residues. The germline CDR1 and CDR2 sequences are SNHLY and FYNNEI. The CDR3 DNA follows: TGTGCCAGCAGGGCACAGCTCACCTACGAGCAGTACTTC. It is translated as CASRAQLTYEQYF.

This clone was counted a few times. The CDR3 DNA sequence: TGTGCCAGCATGAGGGATTCGCCCAACTATGGCTACACCTTC. It yields the protein CASMRDSPNYGYTF. The chain couples TRBV2 to TRBJ1-2; D gene ambiguous. In germline, CDR1 is SNHLY, CDR2 FYNNEI. This CDR3 is built from 14 residues. The V gene lost 7 bases and the J gene lost 2 bases, with 14 bases spanning the gap.

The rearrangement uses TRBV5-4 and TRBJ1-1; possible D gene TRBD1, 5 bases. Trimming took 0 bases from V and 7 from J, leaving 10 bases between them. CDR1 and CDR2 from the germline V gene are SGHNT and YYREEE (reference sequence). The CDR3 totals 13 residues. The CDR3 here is CASSLVGAGEAFF. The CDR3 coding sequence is TGTGCCAGCAGCTTGGTAGGGGCAGGTGAAGCTTTCTTT.

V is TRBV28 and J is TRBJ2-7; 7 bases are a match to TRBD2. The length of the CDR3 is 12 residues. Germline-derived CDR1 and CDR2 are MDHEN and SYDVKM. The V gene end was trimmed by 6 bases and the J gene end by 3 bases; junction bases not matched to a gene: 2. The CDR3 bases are TGTGCCAGCAGAAGGACTAGCTACGAGCAGTACTTC. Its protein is CASRRTSYEQYF.

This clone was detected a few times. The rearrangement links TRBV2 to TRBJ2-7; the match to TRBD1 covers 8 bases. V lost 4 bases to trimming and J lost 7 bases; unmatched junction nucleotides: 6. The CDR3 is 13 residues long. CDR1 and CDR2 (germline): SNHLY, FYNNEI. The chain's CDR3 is CASSGTGIGEQYF. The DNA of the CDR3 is TGTGCCAGCAGTGGGACAGGGATCGGAGAGCAGTACTTC.

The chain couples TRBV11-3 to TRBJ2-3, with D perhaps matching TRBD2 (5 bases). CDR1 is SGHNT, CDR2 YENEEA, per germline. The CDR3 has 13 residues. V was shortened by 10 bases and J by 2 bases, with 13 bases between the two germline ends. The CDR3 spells CAITGGFTDTQYF. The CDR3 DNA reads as TGTGCCATTACCGGCGGGTTCACAGATACGCAGTATTTT.

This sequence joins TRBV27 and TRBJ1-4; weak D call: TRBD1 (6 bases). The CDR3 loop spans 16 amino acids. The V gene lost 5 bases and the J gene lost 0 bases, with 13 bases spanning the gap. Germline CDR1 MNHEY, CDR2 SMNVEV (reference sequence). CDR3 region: CASSTQGHPTNEKLFF. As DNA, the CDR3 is TGTGCCAGCAGTACACAGGGCCACCCAACTAATGAAAAACTGTTTTTT.

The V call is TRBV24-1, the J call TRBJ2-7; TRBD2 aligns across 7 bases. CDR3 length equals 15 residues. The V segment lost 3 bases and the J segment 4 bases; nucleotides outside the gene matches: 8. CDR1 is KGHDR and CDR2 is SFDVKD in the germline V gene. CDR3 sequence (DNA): TGTGCCACCAGTGATCCGGGAGGTTTCCCTTACGAGCAGTACTTC. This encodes CATSDPGGFPYEQYF.

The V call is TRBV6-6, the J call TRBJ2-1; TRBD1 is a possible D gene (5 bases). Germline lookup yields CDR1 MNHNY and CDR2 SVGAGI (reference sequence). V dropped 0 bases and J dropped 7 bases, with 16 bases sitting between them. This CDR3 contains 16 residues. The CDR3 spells CASSYSFDSTSNEQFF. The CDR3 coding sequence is TGTGCCAGCAGTTACTCGTTCGACAGTACATCGAATGAGCAGTTCTTC.

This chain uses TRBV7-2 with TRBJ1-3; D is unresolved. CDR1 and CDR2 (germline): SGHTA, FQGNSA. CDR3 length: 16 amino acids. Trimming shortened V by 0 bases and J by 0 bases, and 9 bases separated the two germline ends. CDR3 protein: CASSLAVRGSGNTIYF. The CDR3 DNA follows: TGTGCCAGCAGCTTAGCCGTTCGAGGCTCTGGAAACACCATATATTTT.

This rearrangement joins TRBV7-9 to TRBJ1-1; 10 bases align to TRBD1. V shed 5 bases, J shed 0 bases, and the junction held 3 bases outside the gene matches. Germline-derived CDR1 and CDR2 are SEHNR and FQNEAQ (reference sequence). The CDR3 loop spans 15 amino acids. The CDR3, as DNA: TGTGCCAGCAGCAAGGGACAGGGGATGAACACTGAAGCTTTCTTT. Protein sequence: CASSKGQGMNTEAFF.

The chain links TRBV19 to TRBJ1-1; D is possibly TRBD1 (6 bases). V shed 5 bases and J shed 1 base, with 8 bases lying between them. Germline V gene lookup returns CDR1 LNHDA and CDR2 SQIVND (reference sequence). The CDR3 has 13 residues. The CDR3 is CASSEQGNTEAFF. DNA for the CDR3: TGTGCCAGTAGTGAACAGGGGAACACTGAAGCTTTCTTT.

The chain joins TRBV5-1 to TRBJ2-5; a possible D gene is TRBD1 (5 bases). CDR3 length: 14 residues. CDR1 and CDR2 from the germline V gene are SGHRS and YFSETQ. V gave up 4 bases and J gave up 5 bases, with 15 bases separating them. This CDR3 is CASSLPQGVETQYF. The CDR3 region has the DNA TGCGCCAGCAGCCTGCCTCAGGGCGTGGAGACCCAGTACTTC.

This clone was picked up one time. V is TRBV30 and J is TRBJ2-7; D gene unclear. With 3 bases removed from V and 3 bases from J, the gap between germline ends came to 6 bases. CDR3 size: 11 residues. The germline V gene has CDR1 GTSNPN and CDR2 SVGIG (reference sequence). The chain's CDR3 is CAWRVSYEQYF. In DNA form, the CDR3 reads TGTGCCTGGAGAGTCAGCTACGAGCAGTACTTC. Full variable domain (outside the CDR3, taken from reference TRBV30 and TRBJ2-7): SQTIHQWPATLVQPVGSPLSLECTVEGTSNPNLYWYRQAAGRGLQLLFYSVGIGQISSEVPQNLSASRPQDRQFILSSKKLLLSDSGFYLCAWRVSYEQYFGPGTRLTVT.